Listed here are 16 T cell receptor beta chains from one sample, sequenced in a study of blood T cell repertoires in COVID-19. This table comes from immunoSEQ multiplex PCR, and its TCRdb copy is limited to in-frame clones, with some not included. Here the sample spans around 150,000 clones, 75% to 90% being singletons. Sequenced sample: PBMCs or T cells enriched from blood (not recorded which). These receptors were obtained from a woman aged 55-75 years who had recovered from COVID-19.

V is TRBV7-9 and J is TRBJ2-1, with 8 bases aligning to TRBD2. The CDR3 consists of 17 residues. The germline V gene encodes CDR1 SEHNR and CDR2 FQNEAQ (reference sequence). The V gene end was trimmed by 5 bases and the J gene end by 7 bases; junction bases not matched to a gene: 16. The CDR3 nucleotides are TGTGCCAGCAGCCCCCGCCTGGGCGCGGGGGGTAAAAATGAGCAGTTCTTC. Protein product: CASSPRLGAGGKNEQFF.

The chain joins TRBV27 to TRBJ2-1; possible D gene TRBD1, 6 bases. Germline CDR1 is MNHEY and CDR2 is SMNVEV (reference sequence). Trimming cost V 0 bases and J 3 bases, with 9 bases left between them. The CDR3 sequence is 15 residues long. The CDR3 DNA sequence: TGTGCCAGCAGTTTATCGACAGGCCACTACAATGAGCAGTTCTTC. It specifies CASSLSTGHYNEQFF.

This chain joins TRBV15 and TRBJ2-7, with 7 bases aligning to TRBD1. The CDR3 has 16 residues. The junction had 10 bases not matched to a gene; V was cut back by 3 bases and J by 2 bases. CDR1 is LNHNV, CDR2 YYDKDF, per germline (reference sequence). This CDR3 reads CATSSLRQGYTYEQYF. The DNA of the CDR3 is TGTGCCACCAGCAGCTTAAGACAGGGATATACCTACGAGCAGTACTTC.

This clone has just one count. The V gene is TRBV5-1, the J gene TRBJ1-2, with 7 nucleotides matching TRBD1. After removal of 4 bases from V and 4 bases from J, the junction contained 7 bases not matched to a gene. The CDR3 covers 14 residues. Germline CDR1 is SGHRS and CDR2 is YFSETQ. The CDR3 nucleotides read TGCGCCAGCAGCCCGGCGGGACAGACCTATGGCTACACCTTC. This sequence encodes CASSPAGQTYGYTF.

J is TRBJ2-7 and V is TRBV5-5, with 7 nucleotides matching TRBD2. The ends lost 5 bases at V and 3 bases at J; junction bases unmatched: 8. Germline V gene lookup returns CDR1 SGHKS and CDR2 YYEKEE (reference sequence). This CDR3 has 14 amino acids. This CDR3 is CASRWQRGNYEQYF. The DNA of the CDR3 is TGTGCCAGCAGGTGGCAGCGGGGAAACTACGAGCAGTACTTC. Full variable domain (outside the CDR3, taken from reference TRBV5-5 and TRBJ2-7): DAGVTQSPTHLIKTRGQQVTLRCSPISGHKSVSWYQQVLGQGPQFIFQYYEKEERGRGNFPDRFSARQFPNYSSELNVNALLLGDSALYLCASRWQRGNYEQYFGPGTRLTVT.

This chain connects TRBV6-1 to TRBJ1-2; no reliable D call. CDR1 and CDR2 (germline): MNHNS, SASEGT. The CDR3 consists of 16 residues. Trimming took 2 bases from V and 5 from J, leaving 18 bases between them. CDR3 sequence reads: CASSETPLSLLYGYTF. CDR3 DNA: TGTGCCAGCAGTGAAACCCCTCTAAGCCTCTTGTATGGCTACACCTTC.

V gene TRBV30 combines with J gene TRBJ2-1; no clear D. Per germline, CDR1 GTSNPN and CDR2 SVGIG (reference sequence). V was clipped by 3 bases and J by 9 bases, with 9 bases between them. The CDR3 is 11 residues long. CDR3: CAWSPQVEQFF. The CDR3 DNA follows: TGTGCCTGGAGCCCGCAGGTTGAGCAGTTCTTC.

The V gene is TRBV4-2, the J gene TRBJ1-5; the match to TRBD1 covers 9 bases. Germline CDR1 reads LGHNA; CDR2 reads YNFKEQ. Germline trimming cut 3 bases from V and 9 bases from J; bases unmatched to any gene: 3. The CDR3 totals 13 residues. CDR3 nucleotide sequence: TGTGCCAGCAGCCAGGACAGGGGTGCGCCCCAGCATTTT. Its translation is CASSQDRGAPQHF.

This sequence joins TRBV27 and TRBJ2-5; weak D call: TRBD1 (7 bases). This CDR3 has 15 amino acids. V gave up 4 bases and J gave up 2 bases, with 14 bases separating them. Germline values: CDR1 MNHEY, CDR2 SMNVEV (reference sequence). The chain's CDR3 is CASSYTPGGQETQYF. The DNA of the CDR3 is TGTGCCAGCAGTTATACCCCAGGGGGGCAAGAGACCCAGTACTTC.

The chain's CDR3 is CASSCPLLSVSYEQYF. The CDR3 DNA sequence: TGTGCCAGCAGCTGCCCCCTCCTCAGCGTCTCCTACGAGCAGTACTTC. The V call is TRBV7-6, the J call TRBJ2-7, with D unclear. Germline lookup yields CDR1 SGHVS and CDR2 FNYEAQ. This CDR3 has 16 residues. With 4 bases removed from V and 0 bases from J, the gap between germline ends came to 16 bases. Full variable domain (missing parts from reference TRBV7-6 and TRBJ2-7): GAGVSQSPRYKVTKRGQDVALRCDPISGHVSLYWYRQALGQGPEFLTYFNYEAQQDKSGLPNDRFSAERPEGSISTLTIQRTEQRDSAMYRCASSCPLLSVSYEQYFGPGTRLTVT.

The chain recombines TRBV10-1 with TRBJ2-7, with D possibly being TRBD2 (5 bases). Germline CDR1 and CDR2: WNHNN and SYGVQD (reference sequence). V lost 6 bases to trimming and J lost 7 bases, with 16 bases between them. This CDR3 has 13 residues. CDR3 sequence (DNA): TGCGCCAGCAGGCCCGCCGGGGTCTCGGAGCAGTACTTC. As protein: CASRPAGVSEQYF.

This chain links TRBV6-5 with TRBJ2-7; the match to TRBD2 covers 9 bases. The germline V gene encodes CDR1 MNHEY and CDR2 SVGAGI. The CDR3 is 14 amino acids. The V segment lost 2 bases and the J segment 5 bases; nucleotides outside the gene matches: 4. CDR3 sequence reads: CASSYVRGGNEQYF. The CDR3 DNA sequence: TGTGCCAGCAGTTACGTGCGGGGGGGCAACGAGCAGTACTTC.

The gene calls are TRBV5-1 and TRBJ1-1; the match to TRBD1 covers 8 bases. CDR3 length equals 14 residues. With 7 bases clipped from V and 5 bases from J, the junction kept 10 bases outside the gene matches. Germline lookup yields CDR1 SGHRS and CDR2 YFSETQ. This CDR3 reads CASQITGGQTEAFF. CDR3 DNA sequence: TGCGCCAGCCAGATCACAGGGGGTCAGACTGAAGCTTTCTTT.

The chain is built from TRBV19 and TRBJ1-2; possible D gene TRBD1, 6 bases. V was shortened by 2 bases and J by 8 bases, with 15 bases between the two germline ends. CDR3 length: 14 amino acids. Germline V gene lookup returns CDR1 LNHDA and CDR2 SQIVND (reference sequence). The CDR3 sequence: CASSITGFLRGYTF. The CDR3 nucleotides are TGTGCCAGTAGTATAACAGGGTTCCTCCGGGGCTACACCTTC.

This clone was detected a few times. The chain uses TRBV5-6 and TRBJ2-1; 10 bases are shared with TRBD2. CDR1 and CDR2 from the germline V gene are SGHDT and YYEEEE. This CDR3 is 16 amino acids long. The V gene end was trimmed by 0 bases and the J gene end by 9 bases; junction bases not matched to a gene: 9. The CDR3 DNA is TGTGCCAGCAGCTTGGCCTTTAGCGGGGGGTTAATTGAGCAGTTCTTC. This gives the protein CASSLAFSGGLIEQFF. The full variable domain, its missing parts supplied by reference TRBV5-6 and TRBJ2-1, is DAGVTQSPTHLIKTRGQQVTLRCSPKSGHDTVSWYQQALGQGPQFIFQYYEEEERQRGNFPDRFSGHQFPNYSSELNVNALLLGDSALYLCASSLAFSGGLIEQFFGPGTRLTVL.

In DNA form, the CDR3 reads TGTGCCAGCAGTGAAGCGCGACAGGGTGGCGCCGATACGCAGTATTTT. Protein product: CASSEARQGGADTQYF. The V call is TRBV2, the J call TRBJ2-3; 7 bases fit TRBD1. From germline, CDR1 is SNHLY and CDR2 FYNNEI. The CDR3 contains 16 residues. The V gene end was trimmed by 0 bases and the J gene end by 6 bases; junction bases not matched to a gene: 9.